These T cell receptor beta chains were read from a single sample in a study of T cells in Graves' hyperthyroidism and ophthalmopathy. One entry per CDR3 protein results from TCRdb running MiXCR on the multiplex PCR reads. The profile shows around 450,000 distinct CDR3 sequences, approximately 14% of them singletons. The sequencing input was blood. The source is a woman younger than 30 with Graves' hyperthyroidism. CDR3s leave out the opening cysteine and the closing phenylalanine or tryptophan. Size tells how often a clone was seen (once, few, many) or the class of an expanded clone, and some rows leave it out.

v_call: TRBV5-1; clone_size: many; cdr3_aa: ASSPTGSSNQPQH
v_call: TRBV28; clone_size: many; cdr3_aa: ASKQGDTDTQY
v_call: TRBV7-9; clone_size: many; cdr3_aa: ASSPDSVVPYEQY
v_call: TRBV18; clone_size: many; cdr3_aa: ASSGTSEPNYEQY
v_call: TRBV28; clone_size: few; cdr3_aa: ASSSTGGYSFGNTIY
v_call: TRBV7-6; clone_size: NA; cdr3_aa: ASSLIPPGQGSTGELF
v_call: TRBV29-1; clone_size: NA; cdr3_aa: SVRTPTGELF
v_call: TRBV5-1; clone_size: NA; cdr3_aa: ASSYLDSLSSYEQY
v_call: TRBV6-2/TRBV6-3; clone_size: many; cdr3_aa: ASSYNLPGQEVAGELF
v_call: TRBV25-1; clone_size: NA; cdr3_aa: ASSLYRGHGYT
v_call: TRBV2; clone_size: many; cdr3_aa: ASSRTGSNEKLF
v_call: TRBV6-1; clone_size: few; cdr3_aa: ASSGIEVGYT
v_call: TRBV29-1; clone_size: NA; cdr3_aa: SVRGGGSYEQY
v_call: TRBV20-1; clone_size: many; cdr3_aa: SARRGDRGSYEQY
v_call: TRBV20-1; clone_size: many; cdr3_aa: SGTDLFKPYEQY
v_call: TRBV19; clone_size: few; cdr3_aa: ASSIGSANTGELF
v_call: TRBV7-9; clone_size: many; cdr3_aa: ASSFGTWTDTQY
v_call: TRBV7-3; clone_size: few; cdr3_aa: ASSADTVNTGAF
v_call: TRBV6-1; clone_size: NA; cdr3_aa: ASSEGQKNTGELF
v_call: TRBV12-3/TRBV12-4; clone_size: NA; cdr3_aa: ASTLWGASNYGYT
v_call: TRBV20-1; clone_size: few; cdr3_aa: SARIAGGSDEQF
v_call: TRBV24-1; clone_size: NA; cdr3_aa: ATSGETGGKNIQY
v_call: TRBV10-3; clone_size: NA; cdr3_aa: TTGQRETQY
v_call: TRBV20-1; clone_size: many; cdr3_aa: SARVGQETQY
v_call: TRBV28; clone_size: few; cdr3_aa: ASSFYRGFTDTQY